This TCR beta chain was recorded in a study of blood T cell repertoires in COVID-19. Background on the study: Donors in the United States, Italy and Spain gave samples during acute or convalescent COVID-19. PBMCs, B-cell-depleted T cells, or T cells were the source of the cDNA or gDNA that made up the material.

As originally analysed: Reference gene primers were amplified, and this amplification served to estimate nucleated cell counts. The assay was immunoSEQ multiplex PCR, and TCRdb's table has in-frame clones only and misses some. That table is the source of V, J and clone size, and D and trimming were worked out from the DNA. The repertoire consists of roughly 180,000 clones, with around 88% occurring once and the leading ten covering 3.5% to 5%. V was clipped by 6 bases and J by 10 bases, with 19 bases between them. This CDR3 is built from 15 residues. Per the germline V gene, CDR1 is SEHNR and CDR2 is FQNEAQ (reference sequence).

V usage is TRBV7-9 and J usage is TRBJ1-6, with D possibly TRBD1 on 6 matching bases. Sample: peripheral blood. The receptor was derived from a woman younger than 45 with acute or convalescent COVID-19. In DNA form, the CDR3 reads TGTGCCAGCAGGGACGACAGGAGCCTAAGGTCACCCCTCCACTTT. It yields the protein CASRDDRSLRSPLHF. The full variable domain, with the rest looked up from reference TRBV7-9 and TRBJ1-6, is DTGVSQNPRHKITKRGQNVTFRCDPISEHNRLYWYRQTLGQGPEFLTYFQNEAQLEKSRLLSDRFSAERPKGSFSTLEIQRTEQGDSAMYLCASRDDRSLRSPLHFGNGTRLTVT.